This T cell receptor (beta chain) was captured in a study of HIV-infected patients and healthy controls. Follow-up blood was drawn about 14 weeks, roughly three months, after antiretroviral therapy began. No cell fractionation was done, so the repertoire covers all unsorted peripheral blood T cells. Study results and limitations: During therapy, HIV-associated CDR3s fell significantly in frequency, while CMV-associated CDR3s did not change significantly. MAIT alpha-chain CDR3s were frequent in healthy controls, depleted in HIV+. When repertoires were size-matched, rare events in HIV-infected data became overweighted.

Between the trimmed V and J ends, which lost 5 bases and 1 base, there was a span of 20 bases. CDR3 length: 17 residues. Germline CDR1 and CDR2: SGHNT and YENEEA. About 500 ng RNA was reverse transcribed with alpha and beta constant-region primers. Separate chain-specific third strand synthesis with multiplexing indices produced the alpha and beta libraries. MiXCR, applied by TCRdb to the 5' RACE reads, yields one record per CDR3 protein. This sample has some 9,300 distinct CDR3 sequences, with roughly 5.6% found just once. In the case of this clonotype: Its specificity is unknown.

This clonotype was obtained from an adult with HIV infection. The donor label of this sample is uncertain. The starting material was blood, obtained during antiretroviral therapy. The chain carries TRBV11-3 and TRBJ1-1, with D perhaps matching TRBD1 (5 bases). The CDR3 DNA follows: TGTGCCAGCAGCCTCCGACAATTGGGGCAAAAGAACACTGAAGCTTTCTTT. It specifies CASSLRQLGQKNTEAFF. Full variable domain (outside the CDR3, taken from reference TRBV11-3 and TRBJ1-1): EAGVVQSPRYKIIEKKQPVAFWCNPISGHNTLYWYLQNLGQGPELLIRYENEEAVDDSQLPKDRFSAERLKGVDSTLKIQPAELGDSAVYLCASSLRQLGQKNTEAFFGQGTRLTVV.